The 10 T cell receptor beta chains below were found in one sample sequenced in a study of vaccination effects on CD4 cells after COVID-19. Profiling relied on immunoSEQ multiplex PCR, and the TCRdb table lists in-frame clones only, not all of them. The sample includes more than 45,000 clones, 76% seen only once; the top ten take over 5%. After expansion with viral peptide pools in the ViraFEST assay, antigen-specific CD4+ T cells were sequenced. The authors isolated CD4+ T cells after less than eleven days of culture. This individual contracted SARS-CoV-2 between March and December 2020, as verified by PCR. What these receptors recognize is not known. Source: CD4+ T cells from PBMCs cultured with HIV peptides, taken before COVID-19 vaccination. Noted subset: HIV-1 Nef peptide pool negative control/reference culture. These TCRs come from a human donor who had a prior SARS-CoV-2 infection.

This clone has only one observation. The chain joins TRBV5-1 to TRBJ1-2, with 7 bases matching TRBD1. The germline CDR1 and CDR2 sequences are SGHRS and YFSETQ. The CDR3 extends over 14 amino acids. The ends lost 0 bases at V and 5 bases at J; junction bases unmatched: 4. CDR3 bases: TGCGCCAGCAGCTTGGATACAGGGGCGTATGGCTACACCTTC. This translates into CASSLDTGAYGYTF.

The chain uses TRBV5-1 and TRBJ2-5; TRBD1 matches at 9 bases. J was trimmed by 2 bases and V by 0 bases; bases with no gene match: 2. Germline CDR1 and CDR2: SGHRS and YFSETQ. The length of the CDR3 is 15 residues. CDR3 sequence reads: CASSLVGTGQETQYF. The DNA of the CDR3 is TGCGCCAGCAGCTTGGTTGGGACAGGGCAAGAGACCCAGTACTTC.

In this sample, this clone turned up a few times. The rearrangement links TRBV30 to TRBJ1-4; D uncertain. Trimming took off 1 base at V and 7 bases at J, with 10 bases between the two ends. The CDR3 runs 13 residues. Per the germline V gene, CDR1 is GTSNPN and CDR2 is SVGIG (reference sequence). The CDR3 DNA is TGTGCCTGGAGTGCAAAGGGTGGTGAAAAACTGTTTTTT. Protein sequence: CAWSAKGGEKLFF. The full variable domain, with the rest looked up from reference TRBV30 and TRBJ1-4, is SQTIHQWPATLVQPVGSPLSLECTVEGTSNPNLYWYRQAAGRGLQLLFYSVGIGQISSEVPQNLSASRPQDRQFILSSKKLLLSDSGFYLCAWSAKGGEKLFFGSGTQLSVL.

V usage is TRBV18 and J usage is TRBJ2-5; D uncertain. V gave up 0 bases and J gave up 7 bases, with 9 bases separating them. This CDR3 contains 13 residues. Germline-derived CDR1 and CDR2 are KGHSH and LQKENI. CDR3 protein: CASSPPSGPTQYF. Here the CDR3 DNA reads TGTGCCAGCTCACCACCTAGTGGGCCGACCCAGTACTTC.

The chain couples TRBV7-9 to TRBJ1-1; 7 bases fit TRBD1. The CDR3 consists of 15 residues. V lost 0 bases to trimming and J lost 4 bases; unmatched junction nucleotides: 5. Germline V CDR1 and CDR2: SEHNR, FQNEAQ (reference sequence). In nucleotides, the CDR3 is TGTGCCAGCAGCTTAGCCTTGGCAGGGGGCACTGAAGCTTTCTTT. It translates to CASSLALAGGTEAFF.

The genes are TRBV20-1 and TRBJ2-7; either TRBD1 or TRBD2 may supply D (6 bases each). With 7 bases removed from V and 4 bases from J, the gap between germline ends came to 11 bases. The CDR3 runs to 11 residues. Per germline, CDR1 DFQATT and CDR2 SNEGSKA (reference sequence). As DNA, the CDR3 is TGCAGTGGGGGGGCGGGGTACGAGCAGTACTTC. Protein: CSGGAGYEQYF.

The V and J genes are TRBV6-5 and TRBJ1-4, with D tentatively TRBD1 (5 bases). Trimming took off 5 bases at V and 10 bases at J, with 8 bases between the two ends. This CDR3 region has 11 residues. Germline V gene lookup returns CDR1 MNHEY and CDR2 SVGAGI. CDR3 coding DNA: TGTGCCAGCAGTAACCAGGGAAAACTGTTTTTT. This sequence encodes CASSNQGKLFF.

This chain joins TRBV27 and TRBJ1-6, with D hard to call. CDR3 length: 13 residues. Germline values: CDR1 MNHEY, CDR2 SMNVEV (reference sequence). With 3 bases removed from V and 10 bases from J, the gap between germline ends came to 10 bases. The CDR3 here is CASSFWNGSPLHF. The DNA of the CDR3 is TGTGCCAGCAGTTTTTGGAACGGATCACCCCTCCACTTT.

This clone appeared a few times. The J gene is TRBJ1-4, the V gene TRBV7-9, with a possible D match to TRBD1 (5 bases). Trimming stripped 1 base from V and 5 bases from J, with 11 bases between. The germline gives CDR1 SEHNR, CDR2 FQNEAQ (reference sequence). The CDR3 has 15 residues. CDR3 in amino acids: CASSLGSGSNEKLFF. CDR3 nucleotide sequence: TGTGCCAGCAGCTTAGGGTCAGGGTCAAATGAAAAACTGTTTTTT.

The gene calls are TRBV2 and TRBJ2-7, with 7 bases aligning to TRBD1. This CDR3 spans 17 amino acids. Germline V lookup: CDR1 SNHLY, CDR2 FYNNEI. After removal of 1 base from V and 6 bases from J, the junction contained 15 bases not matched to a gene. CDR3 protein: CASSEVKASRGRVEQYF. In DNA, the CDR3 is TGTGCCAGCAGTGAAGTCAAGGCGAGTAGGGGGCGGGTCGAGCAGTACTTC.